The clone carrying this T cell receptor beta chain appeared many times. Its antigen remains unidentified. This entry belongs to a study of T cell repertoires in cytomegalovirus infection. The wider study: Indicated by public TCR beta signatures were CMV infection and matching HLA type.

Overall study results and limits: Clonotype analysis showed dominance of the ex vivo response by HLA-C-restricted CMV-specific TCR beta clonotypes.

The ends lost 6 bases at V and 4 bases at J; junction bases unmatched: 5. The germline V gene has CDR1 SGHTA and CDR2 FQGNSA. CDR3 length equals 14 residues. MiXCR, run by TCRdb on the reads, gives a single entry per CDR3 protein. Among tens of thousands of distinct CDR3 sequences listed, over 3.5% were seen once. V is TRBV7-2 and J is TRBJ2-7, with 11 bases fitting TRBD1. The receptor's source is a human donor in good health (CMV status not recorded). Some clones in this sample may be carry-over from other donors' samples. The source material was PBMCs. CDR3 DNA: TGTGCCAGCAGTTGGACAGGGGGCGAGTACGAGCAGTACTTC. Residues: CASSWTGGEYEQYF.